This TCR beta chain was obtained from a study of T cell changes during pregnancy in multiple sclerosis. The method was immunoSEQ multiplex PCR; TCRdb's version includes in-frame clones alone and lacks a portion of them. Seen here are around 80,000 clones, approximately 93% observed once, and the top ten hold roughly 0.93%. CDR3 length: 15 residues. Trimming cost V 6 bases and J 4 bases; bases outside gene matches: 6. The germline gives CDR1 MNHNS, CDR2 SASEGT. This TCR derives from a female donor in good health, enrolled as a control in a pregnancy study. The specimen was peripheral blood, collected in the second trimester of pregnancy. The chain links TRBV6-1 to TRBJ2-1, with 10 bases that match TRBD2. CDR3 amino acids: CASSLRTSGYNEQFF. The CDR3 DNA follows: TGTGCCAGCAGCCTACGGACTAGCGGATACAATGAGCAGTTCTTC.